The 5 T cell receptor beta chains below were found in one sample sequenced in a study of cytomegalovirus exposure and HLA in healthy donors. PCR was performed using 60 Vbeta and 13 Jbeta primers. TCRdb's table, derived via immunoSEQ multiplex PCR, lists solely in-frame clones and lacks some. This table holds 200,000 to 250,000 clones, roughly 84% found once. The specimen was PBMCs. The receptors derive from a girl between 5 and 17 years old in good health and CMV-seronegative.

A single count supports this clone. Other DNA sequences in this sample translate to the same CDR3. This chain connects TRBV2 to TRBJ1-5; the D gene is possibly TRBD1 (5 bases). CDR1 and CDR2 (germline): SNHLY, FYNNEI. The CDR3 sequence is 18 residues long. V dropped 1 base and J dropped 10 bases, with 26 bases sitting between them. The CDR3 sequence: CASSEDPTRGTASQPQHF. The CDR3 DNA sequence: TGTGCCAGCAGTGAAGATCCTACCCGGGGGACGGCCAGTCAACCCCAGCATTTT.

The chain has TRBV5-5 and TRBJ2-3; the match to TRBD2 covers 11 bases. V gave up 1 base and J gave up 2 bases; unmatched junction bases: 9. Germline V gene sequence: CDR1 SGHKS, CDR2 YYEKEE (reference sequence). The CDR3 spans 18 residues. CDR3 protein: CASSLWTSGSTYTDTQYF. CDR3 sequence (DNA): TGTGCCAGCAGCTTGTGGACTAGCGGGTCTACTTACACAGATACGCAGTATTTT.

This clone was picked up a small number of times. The rearrangement uses TRBV4-3 and TRBJ1-4, with 7 bases identical to TRBD1. The CDR3 contains 15 residues. Germline trimming cut 5 bases from V and 3 bases from J; bases unmatched to any gene: 6. Germline CDR1 is LGHNA and CDR2 is YSLEER. The CDR3 here is CASSRAGTANEKLFF. The DNA for the CDR3 is TGCGCCAGCAGCAGAGCCGGGACAGCTAATGAAAAACTGTTTTTT.

The chain is built from TRBV19 and TRBJ2-1, with 8 nucleotides matching TRBD2. Germline V CDR1 and CDR2: LNHDA, SQIVND (reference sequence). The CDR3 has 13 amino acids. The trim removed 5 bases at V and 4 bases at J, leaving 1 base unmatched. CDR3 residues: CASSGTRYNEQFF. The CDR3 bases are TGTGCCAGTAGTGGGACTAGATACAATGAGCAGTTCTTC.

J is TRBJ2-7 and V is TRBV5-4; TRBD2 matches 9 bases. Germline V gene sequence: CDR1 SGHNT, CDR2 YYREEE (reference sequence). V lost 2 bases and J lost 0; bases outside the gene matches: 0. The CDR3 is made up of 14 amino acids. CDR3 amino acids: CASSFSGGSYEQYF. DNA of the CDR3: TGTGCCAGCAGCTTTAGCGGGGGCTCCTACGAGCAGTACTTC.